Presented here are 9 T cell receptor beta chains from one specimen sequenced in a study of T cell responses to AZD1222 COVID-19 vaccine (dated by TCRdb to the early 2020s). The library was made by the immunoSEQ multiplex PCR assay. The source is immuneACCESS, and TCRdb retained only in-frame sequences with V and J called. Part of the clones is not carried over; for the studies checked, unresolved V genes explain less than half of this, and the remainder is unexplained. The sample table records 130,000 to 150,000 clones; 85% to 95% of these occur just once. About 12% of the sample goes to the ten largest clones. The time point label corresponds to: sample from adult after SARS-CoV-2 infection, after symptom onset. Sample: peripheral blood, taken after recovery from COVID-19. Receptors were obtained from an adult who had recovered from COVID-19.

The CDR3 DNA follows: TGTGCCAGCAGCGTGATTGCTAGCGGGATGGGAGAGCAGTTCTTC. Its protein product is CASSVIASGMGEQFF. The chain couples TRBV9 to TRBJ2-1; 9 bases align to TRBD2. The CDR3 covers 15 residues. J was trimmed by 10 bases and V by 2 bases; bases with no gene match: 10. Looked up from germline, CDR1 is SGDLS and CDR2 is YYNGEE.

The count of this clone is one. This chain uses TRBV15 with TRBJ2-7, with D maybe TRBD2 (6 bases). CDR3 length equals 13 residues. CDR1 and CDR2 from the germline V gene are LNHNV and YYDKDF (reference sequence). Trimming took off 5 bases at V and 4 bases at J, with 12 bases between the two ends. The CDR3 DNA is TGTGCCACCAGCGGCGGGATCACTTACGAGCAGTACTTC. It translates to CATSGGITYEQYF. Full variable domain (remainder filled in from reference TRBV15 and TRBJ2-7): DAMVIQNPRYQVTQFGKPVTLSCSQTLNHNVMYWYQQKSSQAPKLLFHYYDKDFNNEADTPDNFQSRRPNTSFCFLDIRSPGLGDTAMYLCATSGGITYEQYFGPGTRLTVT.

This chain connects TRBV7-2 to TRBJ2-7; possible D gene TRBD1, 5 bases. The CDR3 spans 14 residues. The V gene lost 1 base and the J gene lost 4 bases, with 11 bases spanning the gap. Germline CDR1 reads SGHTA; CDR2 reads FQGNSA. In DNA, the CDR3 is TGTGCCAGCAGCTTAGGGCAGGGAAATTACGAGCAGTACTTC. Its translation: CASSLGQGNYEQYF.

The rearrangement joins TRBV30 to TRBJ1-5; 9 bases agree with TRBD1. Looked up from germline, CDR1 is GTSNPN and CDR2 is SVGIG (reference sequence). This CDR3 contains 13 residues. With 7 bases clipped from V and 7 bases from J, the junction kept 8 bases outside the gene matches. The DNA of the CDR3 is TGTGCCTACAACCGGGACAGGGACCAGCCCCAGCATTTT. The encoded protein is CAYNRDRDQPQHF.

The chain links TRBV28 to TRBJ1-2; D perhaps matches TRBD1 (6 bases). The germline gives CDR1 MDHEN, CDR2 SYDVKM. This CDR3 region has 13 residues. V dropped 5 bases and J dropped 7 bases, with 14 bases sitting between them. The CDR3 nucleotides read TGTGCCAGCAGTCCTACAGGGTCCGGTGGCTACACCTTC. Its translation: CASSPTGSGGYTF.

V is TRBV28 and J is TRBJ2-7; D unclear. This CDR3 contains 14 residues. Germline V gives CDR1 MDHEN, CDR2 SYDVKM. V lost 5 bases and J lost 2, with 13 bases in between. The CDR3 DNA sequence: TGTGCCAGCAGTCGACCGACACCTCCCTACGAGCAGTACTTC. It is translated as CASSRPTPPYEQYF.

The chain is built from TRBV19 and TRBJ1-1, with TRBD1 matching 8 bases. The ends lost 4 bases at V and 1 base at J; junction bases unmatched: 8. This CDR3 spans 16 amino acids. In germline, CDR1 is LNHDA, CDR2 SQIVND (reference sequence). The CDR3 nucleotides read TGTGCCAGTAGTAATGACAGGGGTAGTGAGAACACTGAAGCTTTCTTT. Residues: CASSNDRGSENTEAFF.

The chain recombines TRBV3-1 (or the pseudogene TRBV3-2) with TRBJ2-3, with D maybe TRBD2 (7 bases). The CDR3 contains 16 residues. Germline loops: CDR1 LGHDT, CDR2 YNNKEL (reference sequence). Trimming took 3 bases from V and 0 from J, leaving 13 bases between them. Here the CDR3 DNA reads TGTGCCAGCAGCCAGCGGAGCGGGACAAGCACAGATACGCAGTATTTT. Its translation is CASSQRSGTSTDTQYF.

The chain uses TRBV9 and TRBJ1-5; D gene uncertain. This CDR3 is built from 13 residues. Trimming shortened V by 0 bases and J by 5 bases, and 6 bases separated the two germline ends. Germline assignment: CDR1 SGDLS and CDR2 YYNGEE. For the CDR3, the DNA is TGTGCCAGCAGCGTAGACTCTTATCAGCCCCAGCATTTT. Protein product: CASSVDSYQPQHF.